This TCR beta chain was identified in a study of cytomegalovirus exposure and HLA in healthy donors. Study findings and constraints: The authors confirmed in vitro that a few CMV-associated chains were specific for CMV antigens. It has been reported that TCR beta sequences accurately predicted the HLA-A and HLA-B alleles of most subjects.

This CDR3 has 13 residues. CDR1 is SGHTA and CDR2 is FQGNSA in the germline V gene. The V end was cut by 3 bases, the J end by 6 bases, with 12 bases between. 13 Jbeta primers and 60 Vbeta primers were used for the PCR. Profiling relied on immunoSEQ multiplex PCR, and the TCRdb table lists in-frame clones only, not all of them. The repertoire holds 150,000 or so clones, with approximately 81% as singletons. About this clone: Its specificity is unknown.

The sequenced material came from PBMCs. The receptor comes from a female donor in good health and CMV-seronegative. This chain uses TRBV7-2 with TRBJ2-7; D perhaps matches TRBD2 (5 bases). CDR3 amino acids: CASSFRAAGEQYF. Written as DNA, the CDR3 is TGTGCCAGCAGCTTTAGGGCGGCGGGCGAGCAGTACTTC. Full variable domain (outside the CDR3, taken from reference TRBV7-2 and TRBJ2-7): GAGVSQSPSNKVTEKGKDVELRCDPISGHTALYWYRQSLGQGLEFLIYFQGNSAPDKSGLPSDRFSAERTGGSVSTLTIQRTQQEDSAVYLCASSFRAAGEQYFGPGTRLTVT.